Presented here are 18 T cell receptor beta chains from one specimen sequenced in a study of T cell responses to AZD1222 COVID-19 vaccine. Profiled with immunoSEQ multiplex PCR; TCRdb holds only in-frame clones, not every one. Of over 100,000 clones detected, around 90% appear once; the ten largest clones hold under 9%. Sequenced here: peripheral blood, sampled on day 0 of AZD1222 vaccination. The receptors shown here come from an adult in good health.

This chain links TRBV3-1 (or the pseudogene TRBV3-2) with TRBJ1-6; 9 bases fit TRBD1. There are 15 residues in the CDR3. Germline V lookup: CDR1 LGHDT, CDR2 YNNKEL (reference sequence). V dropped 5 bases and J dropped 9; count of bases not matched to a gene: 8. CDR3 protein: CASSSLGTGLSPLHF. CDR3 DNA: TGTGCCAGCAGCAGTTTAGGGACAGGGCTTTCACCCCTCCACTTT.

The chain couples TRBV5-1 to TRBJ1-2; D perhaps matches TRBD1 (6 bases). Germline V gives CDR1 SGHRS, CDR2 YFSETQ. V shed 4 bases and J shed 4 bases, with 14 bases lying between them. The CDR3 consists of 14 residues. Here the CDR3 reads CASSPGELLYGYTF. The CDR3 DNA reads as TGCGCCAGCAGCCCAGGGGAGCTTCTCTATGGCTACACCTTC.

The chain recombines TRBV27 with TRBJ1-2, with 8 bases lining up with TRBD1. There are 16 residues in the CDR3. Germline lookup yields CDR1 MNHEY and CDR2 SMNVEV (reference sequence). The V and J ends lost 2 bases and 3 bases, in that order; junction bases with no gene match: 8. This CDR3 reads CASSLRRQGMHYGYTF. The CDR3 nucleotides read TGTGCCAGCAGTTTAAGGAGACAGGGGATGCACTATGGCTACACCTTC.

This chain links TRBV4-2 with TRBJ2-1; TRBD2 matches 11 bases. V shed 0 bases, J shed 6 bases, and the junction held 10 bases outside the gene matches. There are 18 residues in the CDR3. From germline, CDR1 is LGHNA and CDR2 YNFKEQ. The CDR3 DNA reads as TGTGCCAGCAGCCAAGAAAACCTACTAGCGGGAGTGATCAATGAGCAGTTCTTC. This codes for CASSQENLLAGVINEQFF.

V gene TRBV5-4 combines with J gene TRBJ1-6; TRBD1 matches 12 bases. The germline V gene encodes CDR1 SGHNT and CDR2 YYREEE (reference sequence). With 3 bases clipped from V and 9 bases from J, the junction kept 4 bases outside the gene matches. CDR3 length: 15 amino acids. CDR3 residues: CASSSGQGAGSPLHF. Written as DNA, the CDR3 is TGTGCCAGCAGCTCGGGACAGGGGGCTGGTTCACCCCTCCACTTT.

The gene calls are TRBV29-1 and TRBJ2-1; TRBD1 aligns across 8 bases. Germline CDR1 is SQVTM and CDR2 is ANQGSEA. The CDR3 runs 11 residues. The trim removed 7 bases at V and 8 bases at J, leaving 4 bases unmatched. In nucleotides, the CDR3 is TGCAGCGCCGACAGGGGTGATGAGCAGTTCTTC. This translates into CSADRGDEQFF.

The gene calls are TRBV2 and TRBJ1-2, with TRBD1 matching 7 bases. Trimming took 5 bases from V and 0 from J; bases not matched to a gene: 3. This CDR3 has 14 amino acids. The germline CDR1 and CDR2 sequences are SNHLY and FYNNEI. DNA of the CDR3: TGTGCCAGCAGTCGGGACAGAGCTAACTATGGCTACACCTTC. Translation gives CASSRDRANYGYTF.

About this clone itself: At one end, the junction sequence differs from germline, possibly due to a read error. The chain uses TRBV7-9 and TRBJ2-7; 9 bases align to TRBD2. CDR3 size: 15 residues. CDR1 and CDR2 from the germline V gene are SEHNR and FQNEAQ (reference sequence). As DNA, the CDR3 is TGTGCCAGCAGCGTAGCGGGGGCTTTCGAGGACGAGCAGTACTTC. Translated, it gives CASSVAGAFEDEQYF. The variable domain in full, with the rest retrieved from reference TRBV7-9 and TRBJ2-7, is DTGVSQNPRHKITKRGQNVTFRCDPISEHNRLYWYRQTLGQGPEFLTYFQNEAQLEKSRLLSDRFSAERPKGSFSTLEIQRTEQGDSAMYLCASSVAGAFEDEQYFGPGTRLTVT.

CDR3 amino acids: CASSFEGFGYTF. The CDR3 region has the DNA TGTGCCAGCAGCTTTGAGGGGTTTGGCTACACCTTC. The chain is built from TRBV11-2 and TRBJ1-2; D is possibly TRBD1 (5 bases). Trimming left V 3 bases short and J 7 bases short, with 9 bases between. CDR3 length: 12 amino acids. Germline CDR1 reads SGHAT; CDR2 reads FQNNGV.

The rearrangement joins TRBV5-1 to TRBJ2-5; 8 positions agree with TRBD2. V gave up 2 bases and J gave up 4 bases; unmatched junction bases: 4. In germline, CDR1 is SGHRS, CDR2 YFSETQ. The CDR3 is made up of 14 amino acids. CDR3 amino acids: CASSFFSGTETQYF. The CDR3, as DNA: TGCGCCAGCAGCTTTTTTAGCGGGACAGAGACCCAGTACTTC.

The rearrangement joins TRBV28 to TRBJ2-5; 11 bases map to TRBD1. The J segment lost 5 bases and the V segment lost 3 bases, leaving 5 bases of the junction unmatched. CDR1 is MDHEN and CDR2 is SYDVKM in the germline V gene. The CDR3 spans 15 residues. Here the CDR3 reads CASSFPGTGGETQYF. CDR3 DNA sequence: TGTGCCAGCAGTTTCCCCGGGACAGGGGGGGAGACCCAGTACTTC.

The V call is TRBV5-1, the J call TRBJ2-2; possibly TRBD2 for D (6 bases). Germline V CDR1 and CDR2: SGHRS, YFSETQ. The CDR3 runs 15 residues. V was cut by 2 bases and J by 4 bases, with 12 bases left in between. CDR3: CASSFMAGGTGELFF. The DNA of the CDR3 is TGCGCCAGCAGCTTCATGGCCGGGGGCACCGGGGAGCTGTTTTTT.

The rearrangement uses TRBV6-4 and TRBJ2-7, with D perhaps matching TRBD1 (8 bases). Trimming took off 5 bases at V and 4 bases at J, with 12 bases between the two ends. The germline V gene encodes CDR1 MRHNA and CDR2 SNTAGT. The CDR3 runs 13 residues. The CDR3 loop reads CASSIQGGYEQYF. The CDR3 bases are TGTGCCAGCAGTATACAGGGGGGGTACGAGCAGTACTTC.

The CDR3 nucleotides are TGTGCCTGGAGTGAGGGTTTGGTGGGACAGGGAGGCGAGCAGTACTTC. Translation gives CAWSEGLVGQGGEQYF. The chain couples TRBV30 to TRBJ2-7, with 9 bases identical to TRBD1. Trimming cost V 1 base and J 6 bases; bases outside gene matches: 13. The V gene's germline CDR1 is GTSNPN and CDR2 SVGIG (reference sequence). CDR3 length: 16 residues.

This chain uses TRBV4-2 with TRBJ1-1, with D unresolved. The CDR3 extends over 13 amino acids. The ends were cut back, 5 bases at V and 10 bases at J, with 17 bases in the middle. CDR1 is LGHNA, CDR2 YNFKEQ, per germline. The CDR3 protein is CASSTTPPRPAFF. In DNA, the CDR3 is TGTGCCAGCAGCACCACCCCCCCCCGGCCAGCTTTCTTT.

This sequence joins TRBV13 and TRBJ2-7; 12 bases agree with TRBD2. This CDR3 contains 15 residues. The germline CDR1 and CDR2 sequences are PRHDT and FYEKMQ (reference sequence). J lost 6 bases, V lost 5 bases, and 8 bases had no gene match. CDR3 coding DNA: TGTGCCAGCAGCCGGCCGACTAGCGGGGGTAGCGAGCAGTACTTC. Its protein is CASSRPTSGGSEQYF.

This chain connects TRBV11-2 to TRBJ1-1; possible D gene TRBD1, 5 bases. Trimming removed 5 bases from V and 1 base from J, with 20 bases in between. Germline lookup yields CDR1 SGHAT and CDR2 FQNNGV. The CDR3 contains 17 residues. CDR3 sequence: CASSLRQGRSTNTEAFF. The CDR3, as DNA: TGTGCCAGCAGCCTAAGGCAGGGTAGGTCGACGAACACTGAAGCTTTCTTT.

The V gene is TRBV18, the J gene TRBJ1-4; 9 nucleotides agree with TRBD1. The germline V gene encodes CDR1 KGHSH and CDR2 LQKENI. The V and J ends lost 6 bases and 0 bases, in that order; junction bases with no gene match: 11. The CDR3 sequence is 18 residues long. The CDR3 nucleotides are TGTGCCAGCTCCCTAACCCGACAGGGGGTTTCAACTAATGAAAAACTGTTTTTT. This gives the protein CASSLTRQGVSTNEKLFF.